These 8 T cell receptor beta chains were all obtained from the same sample, sequenced in a study of blood T cell repertoires in COVID-19. Clones were sequenced by immunoSEQ multiplex PCR, and TCRdb holds only the in-frame ones, with some missing. The table includes approximately 250,000 clones, approximately 87% detected once. Sequencing used peripheral blood. Receptors originate from a human donor in a cohort sampled during active COVID-19.

The chain links TRBV2 to TRBJ1-1; D is perhaps TRBD1 (5 bases). Germline CDR1 SNHLY, CDR2 FYNNEI. The V end was cut by 4 bases, the J end by 10 bases, with 13 bases between. The length of the CDR3 is 12 residues. The CDR3 DNA sequence: TGTGCCAGCAGTGTGGGTTCGGGGGGAGCTTTCTTT. Translating gives CASSVGSGGAFF.

This clone was seen a handful of times. The V gene is TRBV3-1 (or the pseudogene TRBV3-2), the J gene TRBJ2-7; 13 bases line up with TRBD2. Germline V gene lookup returns CDR1 LGHDT and CDR2 YNNKEL (reference sequence). With V trimmed by 2 bases and J by 6 bases, 10 bases remained unmatched. The CDR3 is 17 amino acids. CDR3 nucleotides: TGTGCCAGCAGCCAACAGGGACTAGCGGGACCCACGGGCGAGCAGTACTTC. Residues: CASSQQGLAGPTGEQYF.

This clone was detected only once. This chain joins TRBV27 and TRBJ2-1; TRBD2 agrees at 11 bases. Germline CDR1 reads MNHEY; CDR2 reads SMNVEV (reference sequence). J gave up 5 bases and V 1 base, and 7 bases lay outside the gene matches. The CDR3 totals 17 residues. CDR3 nucleotides: TGTGCCAGCAGTTTATGGCTAGCGGGGGGCCAGGACAATGAGCAGTTCTTC. As protein: CASSLWLAGGQDNEQFF.

This chain uses TRBV7-6 with TRBJ1-3, with D possibly TRBD1 on 6 matching bases. The germline V gene encodes CDR1 SGHVS and CDR2 FNYEAQ. Between the trimmed V and J ends, which lost 0 bases and 9 bases, there was a span of 9 bases. The CDR3 sequence is 13 residues long. The chain's CDR3 is CASSLATGSTIYF. Written as DNA, the CDR3 is TGTGCCAGCAGCTTAGCCACAGGGAGCACCATATATTTT.

This chain links TRBV5-6 with TRBJ2-6, with a tentative D call TRBD1 (6 bases). V gave up 0 bases and J gave up 0 bases, with 13 bases separating them. The CDR3 length is 18 residues. Germline V CDR1 and CDR2: SGHDT, YYEEEE. The CDR3 bases are TGTGCCAGCAGCTTGGAACAGGGTTCCTTCTCTGGGGCCAACGTCCTGACTTTC. Translating it yields CASSLEQGSFSGANVLTF.

The chain links TRBV7-9 to TRBJ1-4; no definite D call. The CDR3 is made up of 13 amino acids. The V end was cut by 2 bases, the J end by 5 bases, with 6 bases between. Germline loops: CDR1 SEHNR, CDR2 FQNEAQ (reference sequence). CDR3 nucleotide sequence: TGTGCCAGCAGCTTAACCACAAATGAAAAACTGTTTTTT. Translating it yields CASSLTTNEKLFF.

This rearrangement joins TRBV7-9 to TRBJ1-5; 10 nucleotides agree with TRBD1. Germline CDR1 is SEHNR and CDR2 is FQNEAQ (reference sequence). The CDR3 totals 15 residues. J gave up 2 bases and V 5 bases, and 3 bases lay outside the gene matches. The CDR3 nucleotides are TGTGCCAGCAGCCTGGGACAGGGGCGCAATCAGCCCCAGCATTTT. Translation: CASSLGQGRNQPQHF.

The genes are TRBV5-1 and TRBJ1-2, with 7 bases matching TRBD1. The V gene's germline CDR1 is SGHRS and CDR2 YFSETQ. The junction had 6 bases not matched to a gene; V was cut back by 0 bases and J by 4 bases. The CDR3 is 15 residues long. CDR3 sequence reads: CASSLGQGPSYGYTF. The CDR3 DNA is TGCGCCAGCAGCTTGGGACAGGGACCTTCCTATGGCTACACCTTC.